The 16 T cell receptor beta chains below come from one sample, sequenced in a study of post-analysis software for immune sequencing data. Study-wide points: Patients carried several TRBV segments more frequently than controls did, and TRBV5-6, TRBV5-1 and TRBV20-1 were among them.

The antigens these receptors bind are not known. Researchers reported that TCR beta cDNA libraries carried unique molecular identifiers. In TCRdb, the PCR reads were re-called with MiXCR into one record per CDR3 protein. The sample holds hundreds of thousands of distinct CDR3 sequences, 25% to 30% seen once. Specimen: blood. The origin of the receptors is a girl aged 10 to 17 with multiple sclerosis.

The chain uses TRBV7-2 and TRBJ1-1, with a tentative D call TRBD1 (6 bases). The CDR3 sequence is 16 residues long. The germline V and J ends were trimmed by 4 bases and 1 base, with 16 bases remaining between them. Germline assignment: CDR1 SGHTA and CDR2 FQGNSA. This CDR3 is CASSSRTGRANTEAFF. Written as DNA, the CDR3 is TGTGCCAGCAGCTCCAGAACAGGGCGCGCGAACACTGAAGCTTTCTTT.

The rearrangement joins TRBV5-6 to TRBJ1-5; 8 positions match TRBD1. CDR3 length: 15 residues. Germline V gene sequence: CDR1 SGHDT, CDR2 YYEEEE. The V gene end was trimmed by 1 base and the J gene end by 4 bases; junction bases not matched to a gene: 4. In DNA, the CDR3 is TGTGCCAGCAGCTTGAGTCAGGGGGCGAATCAGCCCCAGCATTTT. It yields the protein CASSLSQGANQPQHF.

This clonotype was seen a handful of times. The chain couples TRBV29-1 to TRBJ1-1; D is undetermined. Per germline, CDR1 SQVTM and CDR2 ANQGSEA. V was shortened by 5 bases and J by 0 bases, with 13 bases between the two germline ends. The CDR3 is 14 amino acids. The CDR3 region has the DNA TGCAGCGTTCGAGCTGCTGGGATGAACACTGAAGCTTTCTTT. Residues: CSVRAAGMNTEAFF.

The chain joins TRBV27 to TRBJ1-2, with unresolved D. This CDR3 spans 15 amino acids. The germline V gene encodes CDR1 MNHEY and CDR2 SMNVEV (reference sequence). With 0 bases removed from V and 8 bases from J, the gap between germline ends came to 16 bases. DNA for the CDR3: TGTGCCAGCAGTTTATCTCGTGTCGGGTCTGAGGGCTACACCTTC. Protein sequence: CASSLSRVGSEGYTF.

The V and J genes are TRBV9 and TRBJ1-1, with 9 bases lining up with TRBD1. The CDR3 is 15 amino acids. In germline, CDR1 is SGDLS, CDR2 YYNGEE. With V trimmed by 4 bases and J by 4 bases, 8 bases remained unmatched. CDR3: CASSSQTGGITEAFF. The CDR3 nucleotides read TGTGCCAGCAGCTCACAGACAGGGGGAATCACTGAAGCTTTCTTT.

The chain links TRBV28 to TRBJ2-3, with D maybe TRBD2 (6 bases). Germline assignment: CDR1 MDHEN and CDR2 SYDVKM. The CDR3 length is 14 residues. V shed 5 bases and J shed 0 bases, with 9 bases lying between them. The CDR3 coding sequence is TGTGCCAGCAGTGGGACTTCTAGCACAGATACGCAGTATTTT. Translation gives CASSGTSSTDTQYF.

The chain employs TRBV20-1 and TRBJ2-5, with 9 bases aligning to TRBD2. V gave up 0 bases and J gave up 11 bases; unmatched junction bases: 13. The CDR3 loop spans 15 amino acids. Germline assignment: CDR1 DFQATT and CDR2 SNEGSKA (reference sequence). The CDR3 is CSARDRAGGPYGQYF. As DNA, the CDR3 is TGCAGTGCTAGAGATCGGGCGGGAGGGCCGTATGGGCAGTACTTC.

The chain uses TRBV7-7 and TRBJ2-2; 11 bases fit TRBD2. Per the germline V gene, CDR1 is SSHAT and CDR2 is FNYEAQ (reference sequence). The CDR3 length is 17 residues. Unmatched junction bases numbered 8, after V lost 3 bases and J lost 5 bases. This CDR3 is CASSFPLAGVSTGELFF. The DNA for the CDR3 is TGTGCCAGCAGCTTCCCACTAGCGGGAGTGTCTACCGGGGAGCTGTTTTTT.

The rearrangement joins TRBV6-2 or TRBV6-3 to TRBJ2-1, with 8 bases lining up with TRBD2. The CDR3 runs to 17 residues. The germline CDR1 and CDR2 sequences are MNHEY and SVGEGT. The trim removed 6 bases at V and 3 bases at J, leaving 13 bases unmatched. The CDR3 spells CASSRPLLADDYNEQFF. DNA of the CDR3: TGTGCCAGCAGCCGACCTTTACTAGCGGATGACTACAATGAGCAGTTCTTC.

The rearrangement uses TRBV10-2 and TRBJ1-2; D gene unclear. Germline V CDR1 and CDR2: WSHSY, SAAADI. Deletions cut 6 bases from V and 5 bases from J, with 19 bases between. This CDR3 is 15 amino acids long. CDR3 DNA: TGCGCCAGCAGGCTCCGGAATAGGGTAGATTATGGCTACACCTTC. This gives the protein CASRLRNRVDYGYTF.

The chain uses TRBV20-1 and TRBJ1-6, with TRBD1 as a possible D gene (6 bases). The V end lost 3 bases, the J end lost 6 bases, and 15 bases lay between the germline ends. CDR1 and CDR2 (germline): DFQATT, SNEGSKA (reference sequence). The CDR3 consists of 15 residues. For the CDR3, the DNA is TGCAGTGCTAGTCTGGGGGCGGTTCGTAATTCACCCCTCCACTTT. It specifies CSASLGAVRNSPLHF.

This clonotype was picked up a small number of times. This sequence joins TRBV9 and TRBJ1-6; possibly TRBD1 for D (6 bases). V lost 4 bases and J 7 bases, leaving 15 bases between the germline ends. CDR3 length: 15 amino acids. The V gene's germline CDR1 is SGDLS and CDR2 YYNGEE. CDR3 DNA: TGTGCCAGCAGCTCCCCGGGGGGGGCCAATTCACCCCTCCACTTT. It specifies CASSSPGGANSPLHF.

There are a few counts of this clonotype. The chain recombines TRBV29-1 with TRBJ1-4; the D is unclear. The CDR3 consists of 14 residues. The V end lost 7 bases, the J end lost 2 bases, and 14 bases lay between the germline ends. Germline V gene sequence: CDR1 SQVTM, CDR2 ANQGSEA. CDR3 region: CSAARGVTNEKLFF. The CDR3 DNA sequence: TGCAGCGCCGCCCGGGGTGTCACTAATGAAAAACTGTTTTTT.

This clonotype was seen only a few times. The chain is built from TRBV24-1 and TRBJ2-1; 12 bases line up with TRBD1. Per germline, CDR1 KGHDR and CDR2 SFDVKD. The CDR3 is 16 amino acids. V shed 5 bases, J shed 11 bases, and the junction held 12 bases outside the gene matches. CDR3 amino acids: CATSGNPGQGADQQFF. The CDR3 DNA reads as TGTGCCACCAGTGGCAACCCGGGACAGGGGGCCGACCAGCAGTTCTTC.

This clonotype has more than one count but fewer than ten. The chain recombines TRBV28 with TRBJ2-7; D is possibly TRBD1 or TRBD2 (5 bases each). This CDR3 has 15 amino acids. Trimming cost V 8 bases and J 5 bases, with 22 bases left between them. From germline, CDR1 is MDHEN and CDR2 SYDVKM. Here the CDR3 DNA reads TGTGCCAGCTTCGACAGATTGACTCCGGGGCACGAGCAGTACTTC. It is translated as CASFDRLTPGHEQYF. Complete variable domain (other parts from reference TRBV28 and TRBJ2-7): DVKVTQSSRYLVKRTGEKVFLECVQDMDHENMFWYRQDPGLGLRLIYFSYDVKMKEKGDIPEGYSVSREKKERFSLILESASTNQTSMYLCASFDRLTPGHEQYFGPGTRLTVT.

This clonotype was detected only once. The chain recombines TRBV18 with TRBJ1-2; D is unresolved. Germline V gene lookup returns CDR1 KGHSH and CDR2 LQKENI. The CDR3 has 13 amino acids. V was pared by 0 bases and J by 8 bases, with 10 bases between. The CDR3 protein is CASSPPADLGYTF. The DNA for the CDR3 is TGTGCCAGCTCACCACCGGCAGACCTGGGCTACACCTTC.